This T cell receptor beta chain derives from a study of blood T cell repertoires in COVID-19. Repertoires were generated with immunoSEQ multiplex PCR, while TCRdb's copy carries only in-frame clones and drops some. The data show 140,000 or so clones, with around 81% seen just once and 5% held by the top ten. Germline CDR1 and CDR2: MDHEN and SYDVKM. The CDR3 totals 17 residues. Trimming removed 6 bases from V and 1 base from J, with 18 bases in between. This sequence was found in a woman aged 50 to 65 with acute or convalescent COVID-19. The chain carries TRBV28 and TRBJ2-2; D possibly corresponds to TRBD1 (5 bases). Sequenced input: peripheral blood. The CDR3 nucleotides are TGTGCCAGCAGCCTTCCCCTTCTGCAGGGGAACACCGGGGAGCTGTTTTTT. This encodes CASSLPLLQGNTGELFF.